These 6 T cell receptor beta chains share one sample of origin, sequenced in a study of shared clonotypes between healthy human individuals. The data were produced by immunoSEQ multiplex PCR, yet TCRdb's version contains in-frame clones alone and is incomplete. The table has about 1.1 million clones, around three quarters seen once. Material: memory CD4+ T cells from PBMCs. The subset was: CD45RA-negative fraction. Source of these receptors: a man between 18 and 35 years old in good health. Some clones in this sample may be carry-over from other donors' samples.

This chain uses TRBV27 with TRBJ2-7; 9 bases align to TRBD2. V was pared by 5 bases and J by 4 bases, with 15 bases of the junction left unmatched. Per the germline V gene, CDR1 is MNHEY and CDR2 is SMNVEV (reference sequence). The CDR3 extends over 17 amino acids. CDR3 sequence: CASSRKGGRVLGYEQYF. In nucleotides, the CDR3 is TGTGCCAGCAGTAGGAAAGGCGGGAGGGTTTTAGGTTACGAGCAGTACTTC.

As to this clone: This may arise from a read error, as a much more abundant clone is one base away. The gene calls are TRBV10-3 and TRBJ2-3; the D is unclear. Germline V gene lookup returns CDR1 ENHRY and CDR2 SYGVKD. CDR3 size: 12 residues. Trimming removed 3 bases from V and 2 bases from J, with 3 bases in between. The DNA of the CDR3 is TGTGCCATCAGTGACACCACAGATACGCAGTATTTT. Translation: CAISDTTDTQYF.

The CDR3 nucleotides read TGTGCCAGTTCAACACCTGCTAACTATGGCTACACCTTC. Translating it yields CASSTPANYGYTF. The J gene is TRBJ1-2, the V gene TRBV28; D gene uncertain. Germline values: CDR1 MDHEN, CDR2 SYDVKM. V gave up 9 bases and J gave up 0 bases, with 11 bases separating them. The CDR3 runs to 13 residues.

The chain joins TRBV6-6 to TRBJ2-3, with no clear D. Trimming cost V 5 bases and J 4 bases, with 16 bases left between them. CDR3 length equals 15 residues. CDR1 and CDR2 from the germline V gene are MNHNY and SVGAGI (reference sequence). CDR3: CASSRYGPTADTQYF. The CDR3 region has the DNA TGTGCCAGCAGTCGGTATGGCCCCACCGCAGATACGCAGTATTTT.

The genes are TRBV2 and TRBJ2-7, with D perhaps TRBD2 (5 bases). Trimming cost V 5 bases and J 1 base, with 9 bases left between them. The CDR3 has 13 amino acids. Germline CDR1 and CDR2: SNHLY and FYNNEI. CDR3: CASSNGISYEQYF. In nucleotides, the CDR3 is TGTGCCAGCAGTAACGGGATATCCTACGAGCAGTACTTC. Complete variable domain (other parts from reference TRBV2 and TRBJ2-7): EPEVTQTPSHQVTQMGQEVILRCVPISNHLYFYWYRQILGQKVEFLVSFYNNEISEKSEIFDDQFSVERPDGSNFTLKIRSTKLEDSAMYFCASSNGISYEQYFGPGTRLTVT.

J is TRBJ1-5 and V is TRBV5-4; the D gene is possibly TRBD1 (6 bases). CDR1 and CDR2 (germline): SGHNT, YYREEE (reference sequence). V lost 4 bases to trimming and J lost 7 bases, with 18 bases between them. This CDR3 is built from 15 residues. The CDR3 nucleotides are TGTGCCAGCAGCACGGACGGGGGGCTGGGGCAGCCCCAGCATTTT. As protein: CASSTDGGLGQPQHF.